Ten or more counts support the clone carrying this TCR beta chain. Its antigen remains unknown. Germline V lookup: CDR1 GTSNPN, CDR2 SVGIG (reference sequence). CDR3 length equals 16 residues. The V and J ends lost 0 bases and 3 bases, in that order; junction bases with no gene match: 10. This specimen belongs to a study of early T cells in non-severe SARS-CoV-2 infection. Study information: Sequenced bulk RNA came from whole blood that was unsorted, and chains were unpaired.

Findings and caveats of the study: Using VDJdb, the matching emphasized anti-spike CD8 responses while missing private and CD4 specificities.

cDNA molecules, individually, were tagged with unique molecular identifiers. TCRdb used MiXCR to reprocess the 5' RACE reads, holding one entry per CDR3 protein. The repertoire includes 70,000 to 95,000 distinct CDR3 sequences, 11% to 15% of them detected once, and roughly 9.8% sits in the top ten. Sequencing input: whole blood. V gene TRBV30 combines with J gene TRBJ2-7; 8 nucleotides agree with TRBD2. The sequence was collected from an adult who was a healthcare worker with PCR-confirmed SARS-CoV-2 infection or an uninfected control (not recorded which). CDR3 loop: CAWSVGSTGTSYEQYF. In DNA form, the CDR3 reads TGTGCCTGGAGTGTAGGGTCCACCGGGACTAGCTACGAGCAGTACTTC.